The source of this TCR beta chain is a study of blood T cell repertoires in COVID-19. The CDR3 runs 16 residues. CDR1 is LNHNV, CDR2 YYDKDF, per germline (reference sequence). Trimming stripped 0 bases from V and 4 bases from J, with 12 bases between. TCRdb's copy holds only in-frame clones and misses some; the assay was immunoSEQ multiplex PCR. The table records around 220,000 clones, around 88% of them present only once. The genes are TRBV15 and TRBJ2-2, with D maybe TRBD2 (6 bases). The receptor was isolated from a man younger than 35 with active or convalescent COVID-19. Sequencing input: peripheral blood. CDR3 nucleotides: TGTGCCACCAGCAGAGATTCGGGGACTCCCACCGGGGAGCTGTTTTTT. Protein sequence: CATSRDSGTPTGELFF. Full variable domain (remainder filled in from reference TRBV15 and TRBJ2-2): DAMVIQNPRYQVTQFGKPVTLSCSQTLNHNVMYWYQQKSSQAPKLLFHYYDKDFNNEADTPDNFQSRRPNTSFCFLDIRSPGLGDTAMYLCATSRDSGTPTGELFFGEGSRLTVL.